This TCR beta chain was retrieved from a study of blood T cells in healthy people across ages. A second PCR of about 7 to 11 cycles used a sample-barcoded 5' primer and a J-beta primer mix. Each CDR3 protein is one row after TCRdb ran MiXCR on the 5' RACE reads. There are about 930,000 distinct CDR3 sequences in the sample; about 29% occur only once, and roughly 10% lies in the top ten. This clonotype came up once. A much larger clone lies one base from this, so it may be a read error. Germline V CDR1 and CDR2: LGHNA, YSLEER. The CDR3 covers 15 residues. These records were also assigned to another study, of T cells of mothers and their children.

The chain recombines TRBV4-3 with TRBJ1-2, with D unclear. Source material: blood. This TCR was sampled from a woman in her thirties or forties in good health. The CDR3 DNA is TGCGCCAGCAGCCAAGATGACGAAGCTAACTATGGCTGCACCTTC. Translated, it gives CASSQDDEANYGCTF.